These 14 T cell receptor beta chains came from one sample sequenced in a study of lymphopenia after photon versus proton radiotherapy. The method was immunoSEQ multiplex PCR; TCRdb's version includes in-frame clones alone and lacks a portion of them. The sample shows tens of thousands of clones, approximately 80% of them seen only once. The sequencing here drew on peripheral blood, taken from a patient treated with proton-based radiotherapy. These receptors came from a woman in her seventies with pancreatic cancer.

J is TRBJ2-5 and V is TRBV2; TRBD1 is a possible D gene (6 bases). The V gene lost 6 bases and the J gene lost 1 base, with 15 bases spanning the gap. The germline V gene encodes CDR1 SNHLY and CDR2 FYNNEI. The CDR3 has 15 residues. The CDR3 DNA is TGTGCCAGCAGCTATGTGGACAGCCTCCAAGAGACCCAGTACTTC. Translation gives CASSYVDSLQETQYF.

The J gene is TRBJ1-2, the V gene TRBV7-2; no firm D call. Germline CDR1 SGHTA, CDR2 FQGNSA. The ends were cut back, 2 bases at V and 2 bases at J, with 6 bases in the middle. The CDR3 extends over 13 amino acids. DNA of the CDR3: TGTGCCAGCAGCTTAAATGTCAACTATGGCTACACCTTC. Amino acid sequence: CASSLNVNYGYTF.

J is TRBJ2-7 and V is TRBV11-2; D may be TRBD2 (5 bases). The CDR3 length is 15 residues. Trimming took 0 bases from V and 6 from J, leaving 15 bases between them. Per germline, CDR1 SGHAT and CDR2 FQNNGV. The chain's CDR3 is CASSLDRALRGEQYF. CDR3 coding DNA: TGTGCCAGCAGCTTAGATCGGGCACTACGGGGCGAGCAGTACTTC.

CDR3 in DNA: TGTGCCAGCAGCGGAGCAGGGACTCTTAGGACCAAAAACATTCAGTACTTC. Translated: CASSGAGTLRTKNIQYF. This chain links TRBV11-3 with TRBJ2-4; tentative D call: TRBD2 (6 bases). The CDR3 contains 17 residues. The germline V gene has CDR1 SGHNT and CDR2 YENEEA. V was pared by 5 bases and J by 2 bases, with 19 bases between.

This chain links TRBV19 with TRBJ2-7; D unresolved. CDR1 is LNHDA, CDR2 SQIVND, per germline (reference sequence). V was trimmed by 5 bases and J by 0 bases, leaving 11 bases between them. The CDR3 is made up of 14 amino acids. This chain's CDR3 is CASSPRSGSYEQYF. The DNA of the CDR3 is TGTGCCAGTAGTCCGCGGTCTGGCTCCTACGAGCAGTACTTC.

This clone was picked up a small number of times. The rearrangement joins TRBV19 to TRBJ1-2; 8 positions match TRBD1. The CDR3 length is 15 residues. V lost 5 bases, J lost 6 bases, and 11 bases stayed unmatched. Per germline, CDR1 LNHDA and CDR2 SQIVND (reference sequence). The DNA for the CDR3 is TGTGCCAGTAGTGTAAGGGACAGGAGGAGGGATGGCTACACCTTC. Translating gives CASSVRDRRRDGYTF.

The sample holds one count of this clone. The chain recombines TRBV5-8 with TRBJ2-7; TRBD1 agrees at 9 bases. The CDR3 is 16 residues long. Germline V gene lookup returns CDR1 SGHTS and CDR2 YDEGEE. The ends lost 5 bases at V and 5 bases at J; junction bases unmatched: 14. The CDR3 DNA reads TGTGCCAGCAGGCAACTCCCGGGACAGGGTCCGAACGAGCAGTACTTC. Protein product: CASRQLPGQGPNEQYF. Combining the CDR3 with reference TRBV5-8 and TRBJ2-7 gives the whole variable domain EAGVTQSPTHLIKTRGQQATLRCSPISGHTSVYWYQQALGLGLQFLLWYDEGEERNRGNFPPRFSGRQFPNYSSELNVNALELEDSALYLCASRQLPGQGPNEQYFGPGTRLTVT.

This clone has a handful of counts. The rearrangement links TRBV5-1 to TRBJ2-1; 7 bases match TRBD2. V lost 4 bases, J lost 8 bases, and 3 bases stayed unmatched. The CDR3 covers 12 residues. From germline, CDR1 is SGHRS and CDR2 YFSETQ. CDR3 sequence (DNA): TGCGCCAGCAGCACCGGGGGGTATGAGCAGTTCTTC. This translates into CASSTGGYEQFF. The whole variable domain, filled in from reference TRBV5-1 and TRBJ2-1, reads KAGVTQTPRYLIKTRGQQVTLSCSPISGHRSVSWYQQTPGQGLQFLFEYFSETQRNKGNFPGRFSGRQFSNSRSEMNVSTLELGDSALYLCASSTGGYEQFFGPGTRLTVL.

The V gene is TRBV6-5, the J gene TRBJ2-7; 9 nucleotides align to TRBD2. The CDR3 is 14 residues long. The V gene end was trimmed by 5 bases and the J gene end by 0 bases; junction bases not matched to a gene: 2. Germline-derived CDR1 and CDR2 are MNHEY and SVGAGI. DNA of the CDR3: TGTGCCAGCAGTCTAGCGGGGACCTCCTACGAGCAGTACTTC. Protein sequence: CASSLAGTSYEQYF.

This chain connects TRBV28 to TRBJ1-2, with D possibly matching TRBD1 (5 bases). This CDR3 is 15 amino acids long. Germline V gene lookup returns CDR1 MDHEN and CDR2 SYDVKM. Trimming removed 3 bases at V and 5 bases at J, with 16 bases between. DNA of the CDR3: TGTGCCAGCAGTTTTGGTTCAGGGAGTTTTTATGGCTACACCTTC. The encoded protein is CASSFGSGSFYGYTF.

V gene TRBV28 combines with J gene TRBJ1-2; D not resolved. V dropped 4 bases and J dropped 0 bases, with 12 bases sitting between them. This CDR3 has 15 residues. From germline, CDR1 is MDHEN and CDR2 SYDVKM. CDR3 DNA: TGTGCCAGCAGTTCGAAGGGAGTTCCTAACTATGGCTACACCTTC. It encodes CASSSKGVPNYGYTF.

The chain combines TRBV15 with TRBJ2-4, with D possibly matching TRBD2 (5 bases). The CDR3 is 16 amino acids. The germline gives CDR1 LNHNV, CDR2 YYDKDF (reference sequence). Between the trimmed V and J ends, which lost 5 bases and 0 bases, there was a span of 14 bases. The chain's CDR3 is CATSPPRTVAKNIQYF. Here the CDR3 DNA reads TGTGCCACCAGCCCCCCGCGGACTGTAGCCAAAAACATTCAGTACTTC.

The chain links TRBV7-2 to TRBJ1-4; D possibly corresponds to TRBD1 (5 bases). The ends were cut back, 5 bases at V and 4 bases at J, with 14 bases in the middle. CDR1 and CDR2 (germline): SGHTA, FQGNSA. The length of the CDR3 is 15 residues. CDR3: CASSLGGAVNEKLFF. CDR3 bases: TGTGCCAGCAGCCTCGGAGGGGCCGTTAATGAAAAACTGTTTTTT.

This clone was detected once. The rearrangement joins TRBV4-1 to TRBJ1-1; perhaps TRBD1 as D (5 bases). This CDR3 has 17 amino acids. Trimming stripped 2 bases from V and 1 base from J, with 17 bases between. CDR1 is MGHRA, CDR2 YSYEKL, per germline. The CDR3 sequence: CASSQLRGDLGNTEAFF. DNA for the CDR3: TGCGCCAGCAGCCAACTTCGGGGGGATTTAGGGAACACTGAAGCTTTCTTT.